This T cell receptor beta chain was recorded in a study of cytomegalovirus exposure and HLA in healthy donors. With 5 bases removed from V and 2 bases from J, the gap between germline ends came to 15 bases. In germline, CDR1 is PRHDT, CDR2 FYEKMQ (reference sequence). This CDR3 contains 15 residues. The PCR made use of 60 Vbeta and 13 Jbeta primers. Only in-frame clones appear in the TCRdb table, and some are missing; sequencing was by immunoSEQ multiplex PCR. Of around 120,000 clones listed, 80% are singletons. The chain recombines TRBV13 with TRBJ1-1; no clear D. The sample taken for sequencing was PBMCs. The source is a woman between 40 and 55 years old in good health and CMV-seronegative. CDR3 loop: CASSPRRAGNTEAFF. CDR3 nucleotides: TGTGCCAGCAGCCCCAGGAGGGCGGGAAACACTGAAGCTTTCTTT.